The 29 T cell receptor beta chains listed next were all sequenced from one sample in a study of shared clonotypes between healthy human individuals. Measured with immunoSEQ multiplex PCR; TCRdb has only the in-frame clones, and not every one. The sample has approximately 500,000 clones, 81% seen once. Sequencing used PBMCs. The receptor source for this set is a woman in her thirties or forties in good health. Some clones in this sample may be carry-over from other donors' samples.

This clone showed up just once. The CDR3 region is CASSPETGGQETQYF. CDR3 DNA sequence: TGTGCCAGCAGTCCCGAGACAGGGGGCCAAGAGACCCAGTACTTC. The chain combines TRBV7-9 with TRBJ2-5; 9 bases align to TRBD1. V lost 6 bases to trimming and J lost 1 base; unmatched junction nucleotides: 6. Per germline, CDR1 SEHNR and CDR2 FQNEAQ (reference sequence). The CDR3 totals 15 residues.

The CDR3: CASSIGSINTGELFF. Here the CDR3 DNA reads TGTGCCAGTAGTATCGGGAGCATAAACACCGGGGAGCTGTTTTTT. The V call is TRBV19, the J call TRBJ2-2, with D perhaps matching TRBD2 (6 bases). Trimming pared 3 bases from V and 2 bases from J, leaving 10 bases between. The CDR3 is made up of 15 amino acids. Germline CDR1 reads LNHDA; CDR2 reads SQIVND (reference sequence).

CDR3 protein: CASSGRTGGASEKLFF. The DNA of the CDR3 is TGTGCCAGCAGCGGAAGAACAGGGGGCGCGAGTGAAAAACTGTTTTTT. V is TRBV2 and J is TRBJ1-4, with 9 bases matching TRBD1. CDR1 and CDR2 from the germline V gene are SNHLY and FYNNEI. Losses at the gene ends were 6 bases for V and 7 bases for J; bases not matched to a gene: 12. The CDR3 is made up of 16 amino acids.

Of note for this clone: A far larger clone is one base from this, pointing to a likely read error. The chain carries TRBV30 and TRBJ2-3; D is ambiguous. Trimming removed 2 bases at V and 3 bases at J, with 6 bases between. CDR1 and CDR2 from the germline V gene are GTSNPN and SVGIG (reference sequence). The CDR3 is made up of 12 amino acids. The CDR3 DNA is TGTGCCTGGAGTCTGGGGACAGATACGCAGTATTTT. Amino acid sequence: CAWSLGTDTQYF.

The chain uses TRBV28 and TRBJ2-3; 8 bases fit TRBD2. Germline V gene lookup returns CDR1 MDHEN and CDR2 SYDVKM. Trimming took 5 bases from V and 3 from J; bases not matched to a gene: 10. The CDR3 sequence is 16 residues long. CDR3 in amino acids: CASSATGRATTDTQYF. For the CDR3, the DNA is TGTGCCAGCAGTGCGACCGGGAGGGCGACAACAGATACGCAGTATTTT.

On this clone itself: The sample contains more than one DNA sequence encoding this CDR3. This chain links TRBV5-1 with TRBJ2-7; TRBD2 agrees at 11 bases. V lost 1 base and J lost 5; bases outside the gene matches: 2. Germline V gene sequence: CDR1 SGHRS, CDR2 YFSETQ. This CDR3 region has 14 residues. In nucleotides, the CDR3 is TGCGCCAGCAGCTTGACTAGCGGGAGCCACGAGCAGTACTTC. This encodes CASSLTSGSHEQYF.

This clone appeared a few times. This sequence joins TRBV5-3 and TRBJ2-3; TRBD1 matches at 8 bases. TRBV5-3 is labeled an ORF, and its function is uncertain. CDR3 length equals 14 residues. With 9 bases clipped from V and 4 bases from J, the junction kept 10 bases outside the gene matches. The CDR3 here is CANRPGRGPDTQYF. CDR3 sequence (DNA): TGTGCCAATAGGCCGGGCAGGGGGCCAGATACGCAGTATTTT.

This chain joins TRBV5-1 and TRBJ2-1; unclear D gene. The V and J ends lost 0 bases and 7 bases respectively, with 8 bases between them. The CDR3 has 13 residues. The germline V gene has CDR1 SGHRS and CDR2 YFSETQ. The CDR3 DNA sequence: TGCGCCAGCAGCTTGGACCGTGATAATGAGCAGTTCTTC. Its translation: CASSLDRDNEQFF.

A word on this clone: A much larger clone is a single base away; this may be a read error. The J gene is TRBJ2-7, the V gene TRBV27; 8 nucleotides line up with TRBD1. This CDR3 has 14 residues. Germline trimming cut 6 bases from V and 7 bases from J; bases unmatched to any gene: 11. Germline-derived CDR1 and CDR2 are MNHEY and SMNVEV (reference sequence). This CDR3 reads CASRMTGATGEQYF. In DNA, the CDR3 is TGTGCCAGCAGAATGACAGGGGCCACGGGGGAGCAGTACTTC.

This sequence joins TRBV4-2 and TRBJ2-5, with 11 nucleotides matching TRBD2. Judging by the DNA end, TRBJ2-7 fits better; the J call may be wrong. The germline gives CDR1 LGHNA, CDR2 YNFKEQ. The CDR3 totals 16 residues. CDR3 DNA: TGTGCCAGCAGCCCCGGGACTAGCGGAGACTCCTACGAGCAGTACTTC. It codes for CASSPGTSGDSYEQYF.

A word on this clone: A much bigger clone sits one base away, suggesting this may be a read error. The chain carries TRBV5-1 and TRBJ1-6; no definite D call. V was pared by 0 bases and J by 7 bases, with 14 bases between. This CDR3 region has 16 residues. CDR1 and CDR2 from the germline V gene are SGHRS and YFSETQ. The CDR3 sequence: CASSLGRILSNSPLHF. In DNA form, the CDR3 reads TGCGCCAGCAGCTTGGGACGCATTCTTAGCAATTCACCCCTCCACTTT. The full variable domain, completed using reference TRBV5-1 and TRBJ1-6, is KAGVTQTPRYLIKTRGQQVTLSCSPISGHRSVSWYQQTPGQGLQFLFEYFSETQRNKGNFPGRFSGRQFSNSRSEMNVSTLELGDSALYLCASSLGRILSNSPLHFGNGTRLTVT.

The J gene is TRBJ2-3, the V gene TRBV9; D uncertain. CDR3 size: 15 residues. Germline lookup yields CDR1 SGDLS and CDR2 YYNGEE. V was cut by 2 bases and J by 0 bases, with 10 bases left in between. For the CDR3, the DNA is TGTGCCAGCAGCGTCGGGTCGTATAGCACAGATACGCAGTATTTT. This codes for CASSVGSYSTDTQYF.

V and J are TRBV2 and TRBJ1-1, with TRBD1 as a possible D gene (5 bases). CDR1 and CDR2 from the germline V gene are SNHLY and FYNNEI. The CDR3 spans 12 residues. Deletions cut 11 bases from V and 10 bases from J, with 20 bases between. The CDR3 reads CADRGVGRGAFF. CDR3 DNA sequence: TGTGCCGACCGGGGCGTAGGGCGGGGAGCTTTCTTT. Full variable domain (outside the CDR3, taken from reference TRBV2 and TRBJ1-1): EPEVTQTPSHQVTQMGQEVILRCVPISNHLYFYWYRQILGQKVEFLVSFYNNEISEKSEIFDDQFSVERPDGSNFTLKIRSTKLEDSAMYFCADRGVGRGAFFGQGTRLTVV.

V gene TRBV27 combines with J gene TRBJ2-3, with D hard to call. CDR1 MNHEY and CDR2 SMNVEV come from the germline V gene (reference sequence). Trimming shortened V by 5 bases and J by 0 bases, and 12 bases separated the two germline ends. This CDR3 comprises 15 residues. Here the CDR3 reads CASSPWTDSTDTQYF. CDR3 bases: TGTGCCAGCAGTCCGTGGACGGATAGCACAGATACGCAGTATTTT.

This clone was observed at least ten times. Other DNA sequences of this sample code for an identical CDR3. J is TRBJ1-6 and V is TRBV6-5, with a weak D call TRBD1 (6 bases). Germline-derived CDR1 and CDR2 are MNHEY and SVGAGI. CDR3 length equals 14 residues. Between the trimmed V and J ends, which lost 0 bases and 9 bases, there was a span of 9 bases. The CDR3 sequence is CASSYSGGSSPLHF. The CDR3 DNA follows: TGTGCCAGCAGTTACTCGGGGGGCTCTTCACCCCTCCACTTT.

V and J are TRBV7-2 and TRBJ2-7; D might be TRBD1 or TRBD2, each matching 5 bases. TRBJ2-1 matches the DNA end more closely, so the J call is doubtful. CDR1 and CDR2 (germline): SGHTA, FQGNSA. This CDR3 has 16 residues. This CDR3 is CASSPHGGELGNEQFF. In DNA, the CDR3 is TGTGCCAGCAGCCCCCATGGGGGTGAATTGGGGAATGAGCAGTTCTTC.

The chain uses TRBV19 and TRBJ2-1; 8 nucleotides line up with TRBD2. Germline CDR1 is LNHDA and CDR2 is SQIVND (reference sequence). The CDR3 is 16 residues long. V shed 3 bases and J 7 bases; nucleotides not matched to a gene: 11. In DNA form, the CDR3 reads TGTGCCAGTAGTATGCGGTGGGCTAGCGGGCCGAATGAGCAGTTCTTC. Translation: CASSMRWASGPNEQFF.

This clone was recorded once. The chain uses TRBV5-4 and TRBJ2-7; D possibly corresponds to TRBD2 (6 bases). This CDR3 spans 13 amino acids. With 4 bases removed from V and 2 bases from J, the gap between germline ends came to 10 bases. Looked up from germline, CDR1 is SGHNT and CDR2 is YYREEE (reference sequence). The CDR3, as DNA: TGTGCCAGCAGCGCGGGAACTGCCTACGAGCAGTACTTC. Encoded protein: CASSAGTAYEQYF.

This clone was observed a handful of times. Other DNA sequences in the sample encode the same CDR3. The chain links TRBV6-4 to TRBJ2-3; 7 nucleotides line up with TRBD2. This CDR3 has 15 amino acids. The germline CDR1 and CDR2 sequences are MRHNA and SNTAGT. V dropped 3 bases and J dropped 0; count of bases not matched to a gene: 3. The CDR3 reads CASSDVAGSTDTQYF. The CDR3 bases are TGTGCCAGCAGTGATGTAGCGGGCAGCACAGATACGCAGTATTTT.

This chain joins TRBV6-1 and TRBJ2-1, with TRBD2 matching 8 bases. Germline V gene sequence: CDR1 MNHNS, CDR2 SASEGT. The CDR3 is 13 residues long. V lost 6 bases, J lost 2 bases, and 0 bases stayed unmatched. The CDR3 here is CASRGLAYNEQFF. The CDR3 nucleotides read TGTGCCAGCAGGGGACTAGCCTACAATGAGCAGTTCTTC.

The rearrangement joins TRBV6-4 to TRBJ1-2; no reliable D call. Trimming removed 2 bases at V and 6 bases at J, with 10 bases between. This CDR3 has 13 amino acids. Germline-derived CDR1 and CDR2 are MRHNA and SNTAGT. The CDR3 bases are TGTGCCAGCAGTGACAGGCCAGGCGATGGCTACACCTTC. Translated, it gives CASSDRPGDGYTF.

The chain uses TRBV6-5 and TRBJ1-5; 9 nucleotides match TRBD1. Trimming at V came to 2 bases and at J to 6 bases, leaving 5 bases not matched to a gene. CDR3 size: 15 residues. Germline V lookup: CDR1 MNHEY, CDR2 SVGAGI. The CDR3 here is CASSYAQGAGQPQHF. CDR3 sequence (DNA): TGTGCCAGCAGTTACGCACAGGGGGCGGGTCAGCCCCAGCATTTT.

V usage is TRBV5-1 and J usage is TRBJ2-4; D uncertain. V shed 1 base and J shed 7 bases, with 9 bases lying between them. The V gene's germline CDR1 is SGHRS and CDR2 YFSETQ. This CDR3 is built from 13 residues. Here the CDR3 reads CASSLPKRNIQYF. CDR3 nucleotide sequence: TGCGCCAGCAGCTTGCCAAAACGGAACATTCAGTACTTC.

Concerning this clone itself: Other DNA sequences from this sample encode an identical CDR3 as well. The rearrangement joins TRBV6-4 to TRBJ2-3; 9 bases align to TRBD2. The germline V gene has CDR1 MRHNA and CDR2 SNTAGT. The CDR3 is 17 residues long. V lost 6 bases to trimming and J lost 4 bases; unmatched junction nucleotides: 14. CDR3 in amino acids: CASSPRGAGGGSDTQYF. The CDR3 region has the DNA TGTGCCAGCAGCCCCCGAGGGGCGGGAGGGGGATCAGATACGCAGTATTTT.

The sample holds a few counts of this clone. CDR3 in amino acids: CASSLGTSGYEQYF. CDR3 coding DNA: TGCGCCAGCAGCTTGGGGACTAGCGGGTACGAGCAGTACTTC. This chain uses TRBV5-1 with TRBJ2-7, with 11 bases aligning to TRBD2. V lost 0 bases, J lost 4 bases, and 0 bases stayed unmatched. This CDR3 region has 14 residues. Germline-derived CDR1 and CDR2 are SGHRS and YFSETQ.

The genes are TRBV4-3 and TRBJ2-2; tentatively, D is TRBD1 (6 bases). The germline V gene encodes CDR1 LGHNA and CDR2 YSLEER. The CDR3 is 14 amino acids. V lost 2 bases and J lost 3, with 7 bases in between. This chain's CDR3 is CASSQYRDTGELFF. DNA for the CDR3: TGCGCCAGCAGCCAATACAGGGACACCGGGGAGCTGTTTTTT.

The chain uses TRBV28 and TRBJ2-7; 11 nucleotides line up with TRBD1. Germline CDR1 MDHEN, CDR2 SYDVKM. This CDR3 spans 16 amino acids. Trimming removed 5 bases from V and 4 bases from J; junction bases left unmatched: 10. In DNA form, the CDR3 reads TGTGCCAGCAGTCCCATAGGACAGGGGGCGCGGTACGAGCAGTACTTC. It encodes CASSPIGQGARYEQYF.

This clone showed up many times. The V call is TRBV28, the J call TRBJ1-2; weak D call: TRBD1 (6 bases). Germline V gene data show CDR1 as MDHEN and CDR2 as SYDVKM. Trimming removed 7 bases at V and 3 bases at J, with 12 bases between. CDR3 length: 13 amino acids. This CDR3 is CASNEGGYYGYTF. CDR3 coding DNA: TGTGCCAGCAACGAGGGGGGTTACTATGGCTACACCTTC.

The rearrangement joins TRBV7-7 to TRBJ2-5, with a tentative D call TRBD2 (5 bases). There are 14 residues in the CDR3. The V end was cut by 4 bases, the J end by 1 base, with 10 bases between. Germline V gene lookup returns CDR1 SSHAT and CDR2 FNYEAQ (reference sequence). CDR3 region: CASSSIRGQETQYF. Written as DNA, the CDR3 is TGTGCCAGCAGCTCGATCCGGGGCCAAGAGACCCAGTACTTC.